At least ten counts were recorded for the clone carrying this TCR beta chain. V gave up 3 bases and J gave up 5 bases; unmatched junction bases: 5. This CDR3 has 15 amino acids. Germline lookup yields CDR1 KGHSH and CDR2 LQKENI. This sample stems from a study of low-dose radiotherapy and immunotherapy resistance in tumors. At the level of the study: Intravenous cyclophosphamide 200 mg/m2 was given every two weeks, one day before radiation and immunotherapy.

Indicated time point: after trial treatment. Sample treatment: LDRT plus nivolumab, ipilimumab, low-dose cyclophosphamide and aspirin (RACIN trial). Alpha- and beta-chain coverage of first-strand cDNA came from TRAV- and TRBV-specific primers. Amplification, which lasted 15 to 20 PCR cycles, used a constant-region primer and V-primer adapter to amplify TCRs. A single record per CDR3 protein comes from TCRdb applying MiXCR to the reads. The repertoire includes under 70,000 distinct CDR3 sequences, about 25% of them detected once, and around 6.5% sits in the top ten. Material: PBMCs, obtained after low-dose radiotherapy plus immunotherapy. The V gene is TRBV18, the J gene TRBJ2-2, with 8 bases aligning to TRBD1. This TCR was recovered from a male donor with prostate cancer. This chain's CDR3 is CASSPGTGSTGELFF. Written as DNA, the CDR3 is TGTGCCAGCTCACCCGGGACAGGATCAACCGGGGAGCTGTTTTTT. Combining the CDR3 with reference TRBV18 and TRBJ2-2 gives the whole variable domain NAGVMQNPRHLVRRRGQEARLRCSPMKGHSHVYWYRQLPEEGLKFMVYLQKENIIDESGMPKERFSAEFPKEGPSILRIQQVVRGDSAAYFCASSPGTGSTGELFFGEGSRLTVL.